This TCR beta chain originates from a study of OX40 agonist ivuxolimab in advanced cancers. As for the study in general: Subjects had a mean age of around 60 years, with a range of about 20 to 85; approximately 83% were male.

The table came from immunoSEQ multiplex PCR; TCRdb's copy has only in-frame clones and leaves some out. The data show fewer than 85,000 clones, 86% seen once. This clone has a single count. The V gene's germline CDR1 is SGDLS and CDR2 YYNGEE. The ends lost 3 bases at V and 2 bases at J; junction bases unmatched: 3. This CDR3 has 16 residues. The source of this sequence is an adult with an advanced solid tumor such as melanoma, head and neck, liver or kidney cancer. The source was CD4+ or CD8+ T cells sorted from blood, collected in a trial of the OX40 agonist ivuxolimab. V and J are TRBV9 and TRBJ1-6; 9 bases align to TRBD1. As DNA, the CDR3 is TGTGCCAGCAGCGCACAGGGGGCCCCCTATAATTCACCCCTCCACTTT. It encodes CASSAQGAPYNSPLHF.